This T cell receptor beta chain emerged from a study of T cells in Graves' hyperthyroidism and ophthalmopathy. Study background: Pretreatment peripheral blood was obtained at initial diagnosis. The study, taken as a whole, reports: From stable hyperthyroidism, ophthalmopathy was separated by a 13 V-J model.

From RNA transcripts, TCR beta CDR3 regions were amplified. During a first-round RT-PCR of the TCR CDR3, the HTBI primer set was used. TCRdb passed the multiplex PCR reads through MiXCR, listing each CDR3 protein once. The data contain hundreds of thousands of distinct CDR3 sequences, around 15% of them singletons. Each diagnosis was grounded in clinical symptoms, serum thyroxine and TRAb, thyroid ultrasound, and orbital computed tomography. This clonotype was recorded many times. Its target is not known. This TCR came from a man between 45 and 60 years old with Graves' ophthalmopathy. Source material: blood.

The CDR3 loop is CASRAEETQYF. Written as DNA, the CDR3 is TGTGCCAGCAGAGCCGAAGAGACCCAGTACTTC. The V call is TRBV2, the J call TRBJ2-5; D ambiguous. V was cut by 6 bases and J by 3 bases, with 5 bases left in between. CDR1 is SNHLY and CDR2 is FYNNEI in the germline V gene. The CDR3 sequence is 11 residues long.